The 15 T cell receptor beta chains presented below share a single source sample, sequenced in a study of T cell responses to AZD1222 COVID-19 vaccine. Generated by immunoSEQ multiplex PCR, the TCRdb table keeps only in-frame clones and is missing some. The table shows about 140,000 clones, with around 88% occurring only once. This specimen was peripheral blood, taken on day 0 of AZD1222 vaccination. These receptors all come from an adult in good health.

The chain has TRBV14 and TRBJ1-6; D is possibly TRBD1 (6 bases). This CDR3 has 15 amino acids. Trimming removed 8 bases at V and 5 bases at J, with 16 bases between. Germline CDR1 SGHDN, CDR2 FVKESK. As DNA, the CDR3 is TGTGCCAGCCGCGGGGGCTTCGGTGATAATTCACCCCTCCACTTT. Translated, it gives CASRGGFGDNSPLHF. Using reference TRBV14 and TRBJ1-6 for the parts outside the CDR3, the full variable domain is EAGVTQFPSHSVIEKGQTVTLRCDPISGHDNLYWYRRVMGKEIKFLLHFVKESKQDESGMPNNRFLAERTGGTYSTLKVQPAELEDSGVYFCASRGGFGDNSPLHFGNGTRLTVT.

The chain carries TRBV14 and TRBJ1-5; D remains unclear. The CDR3 length is 13 residues. The V end lost 2 bases, the J end lost 3 bases, and 5 bases lay between the germline ends. Per germline, CDR1 SGHDN and CDR2 FVKESK. The CDR3 sequence is CASSQKLNQPQHF. The CDR3 coding sequence is TGTGCCAGCAGCCAAAAGCTCAATCAGCCCCAGCATTTT.

This clone came up once. V and J are TRBV6-1 and TRBJ2-7, with a tentative D call TRBD2 (5 bases). The CDR3 loop spans 12 amino acids. Germline V gene data show CDR1 as MNHNS and CDR2 as SASEGT. Trimming took 5 bases from V and 3 from J, leaving 8 bases between them. In DNA, the CDR3 is TGTGCCAGCAGTCCCCGGGACTACGAGCAGTACTTC. This codes for CASSPRDYEQYF.

As DNA, the CDR3 is TGTGCCAGCAGCAAAACACCCCTAGCGGGAGAAGATACGCAGTATTTT. This translates into CASSKTPLAGEDTQYF. The chain carries TRBV7-2 and TRBJ2-3, with 10 bases identical to TRBD2. This CDR3 is 16 amino acids long. V was clipped by 5 bases and J by 5 bases; unmatched bases: 10. In germline, CDR1 is SGHTA, CDR2 FQGNSA.

The V gene is TRBV7-8, the J gene TRBJ2-5; 8 bases align to TRBD1. Per the germline V gene, CDR1 is SGHVS and CDR2 is FQNEAQ. The V and J ends lost 4 bases and 5 bases, in that order; junction bases with no gene match: 6. There are 14 residues in the CDR3. CDR3 DNA sequence: TGTGCCAGCAGCTCCGGGACAGGACGGGAGACCCAGTACTTC. Its translation: CASSSGTGRETQYF.

The chain is built from TRBV11-2 and TRBJ2-2, with no clear D. V was trimmed by 8 bases and J by 8 bases, leaving 9 bases between them. Germline V gives CDR1 SGHAT, CDR2 FQNNGV. This CDR3 contains 11 residues. CDR3 region: CASRVLGELFF. The CDR3 DNA sequence: TGTGCCAGCCGCGTTTTGGGGGAGCTGTTTTTT.

This sequence joins TRBV2 and TRBJ1-3; 7 nucleotides agree with TRBD1. Trimming cost V 7 bases and J 1 base; bases outside gene matches: 1. The CDR3 contains 13 residues. Looked up from germline, CDR1 is SNHLY and CDR2 is FYNNEI. The CDR3 is CASIRGSGNTIYF. CDR3 DNA sequence: TGTGCCAGCATCAGGGGGTCTGGAAACACCATATATTTT.

V and J are TRBV7-9 and TRBJ2-7; tentatively, D is TRBD1 or TRBD2 (7 bases each). The CDR3 length is 15 residues. CDR1 and CDR2 from the germline V gene are SEHNR and FQNEAQ (reference sequence). Trimming pared 3 bases from V and 2 bases from J, leaving 14 bases between. CDR3: CASSFWDSGTYEQYF. The CDR3, as DNA: TGTGCCAGCAGCTTTTGGGACAGCGGGACCTACGAGCAGTACTTC.

The rearrangement uses TRBV5-4 and TRBJ1-1, with D unresolved. The ends were cut back, 1 base at V and 6 bases at J, with 10 bases in the middle. Germline CDR1 SGHNT, CDR2 YYREEE (reference sequence). The CDR3 extends over 13 amino acids. CDR3 in DNA: TGTGCCAGCAGCTTGTATTCCGTAGCTGAAGCTTTCTTT. This encodes CASSLYSVAEAFF.

The chain couples TRBV7-2 to TRBJ1-2; tentatively, D is TRBD1 (6 bases). Trimming took off 5 bases at V and 4 bases at J, with 11 bases between the two ends. The CDR3 is 13 amino acids. In germline, CDR1 is SGHTA, CDR2 FQGNSA. This CDR3 is CASSPGQSYGYTF. The CDR3 coding sequence is TGTGCCAGCAGCCCAGGACAGAGCTATGGCTACACCTTC.

The genes are TRBV7-9 and TRBJ2-7; D may match TRBD1 or TRBD2 (5 bases each). The V end was cut by 6 bases, the J end by 3 bases, with 12 bases between. The CDR3 runs 13 residues. The germline CDR1 and CDR2 sequences are SEHNR and FQNEAQ (reference sequence). The CDR3 coding sequence is TGTGCCAGCAGAACCGGGGCAAACTACGAGCAGTACTTC. Protein: CASRTGANYEQYF.

The chain is built from TRBV30 and TRBJ1-2, with TRBD1 matching over 10 bases. The CDR3 sequence is 14 residues long. The germline gives CDR1 GTSNPN, CDR2 SVGIG (reference sequence). Unmatched junction bases numbered 4, after V lost 0 bases and J lost 6 bases. The CDR3 nucleotides read TGTGCCTGGAGTGTAGGGGACAGGGGACATGGCTACACCTTC. Its translation is CAWSVGDRGHGYTF.

A few counts support this clone. DNA for the CDR3: TGCGCCAGCAGCCAAGATATGGGACAGGAGGTCTATGGCTACACCTTC. This codes for CASSQDMGQEVYGYTF. V and J are TRBV4-3 and TRBJ1-2; TRBD1 agrees at 8 bases. The CDR3 is 16 amino acids. Germline-derived CDR1 and CDR2 are LGHNA and YSLEER. With V trimmed by 0 bases and J by 4 bases, 7 bases remained unmatched.

The chain recombines TRBV6-1 with TRBJ2-5; D is perhaps TRBD2 (6 bases). CDR3 size: 14 residues. Trimming shortened V by 2 bases and J by 0 bases, and 7 bases separated the two germline ends. Germline loops: CDR1 MNHNS, CDR2 SASEGT. The CDR3 loop reads CASSERGYQETQYF. The CDR3 coding sequence is TGTGCCAGCAGTGAACGGGGGTACCAAGAGACCCAGTACTTC.

This clone was seen only once. V usage is TRBV6-5 and J usage is TRBJ1-4; D is undetermined. Germline V gives CDR1 MNHEY, CDR2 SVGAGI. The CDR3 runs to 13 residues. Trimming left V 3 bases short and J 7 bases short, with 9 bases between. Here the CDR3 reads CASSYDRIEKLFF. The CDR3, as DNA: TGTGCCAGCAGTTATGATCGGATTGAAAAACTGTTTTTT.